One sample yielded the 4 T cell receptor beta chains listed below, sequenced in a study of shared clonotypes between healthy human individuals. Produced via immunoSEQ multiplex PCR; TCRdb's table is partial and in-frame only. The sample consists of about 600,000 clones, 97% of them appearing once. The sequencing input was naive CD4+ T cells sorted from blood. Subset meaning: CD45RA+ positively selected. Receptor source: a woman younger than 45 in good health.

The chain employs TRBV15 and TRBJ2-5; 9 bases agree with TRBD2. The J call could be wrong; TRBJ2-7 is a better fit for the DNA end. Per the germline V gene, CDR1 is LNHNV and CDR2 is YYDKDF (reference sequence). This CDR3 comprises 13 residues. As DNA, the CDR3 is TGTGCCACCAGCTTGACTAGCGGATACGAGCAGTACTTC. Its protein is CATSLTSGYEQYF.

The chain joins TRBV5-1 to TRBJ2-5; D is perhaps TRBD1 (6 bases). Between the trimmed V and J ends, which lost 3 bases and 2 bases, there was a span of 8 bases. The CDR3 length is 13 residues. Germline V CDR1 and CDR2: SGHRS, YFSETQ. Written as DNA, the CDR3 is TGCGCCAGCAGCTCCAGGGGACAAGAGACCCAGTACTTC. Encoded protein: CASSSRGQETQYF.

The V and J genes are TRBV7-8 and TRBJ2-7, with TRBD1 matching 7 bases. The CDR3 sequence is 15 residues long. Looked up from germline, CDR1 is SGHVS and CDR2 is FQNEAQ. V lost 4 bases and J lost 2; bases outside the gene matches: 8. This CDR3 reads CASSSSGGLTYEQYF. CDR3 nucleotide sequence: TGTGCCAGCAGCTCCTCAGGGGGTCTTACCTACGAGCAGTACTTC.

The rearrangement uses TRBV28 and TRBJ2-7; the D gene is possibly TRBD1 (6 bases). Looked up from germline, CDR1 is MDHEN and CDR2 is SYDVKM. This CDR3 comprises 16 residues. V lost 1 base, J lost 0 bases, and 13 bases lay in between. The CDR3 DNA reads TGTGCCAGCAGTTTATTCGTCAGGGGACGCTCCTACGAGCAGTACTTC. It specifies CASSLFVRGRSYEQYF.